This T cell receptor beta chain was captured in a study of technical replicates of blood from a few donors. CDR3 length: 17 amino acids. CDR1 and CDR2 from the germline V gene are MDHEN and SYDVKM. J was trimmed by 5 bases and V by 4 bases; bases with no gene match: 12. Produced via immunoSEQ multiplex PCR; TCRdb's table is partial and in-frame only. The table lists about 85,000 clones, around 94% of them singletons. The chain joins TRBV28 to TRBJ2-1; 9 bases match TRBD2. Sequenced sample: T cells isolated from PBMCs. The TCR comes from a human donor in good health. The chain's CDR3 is CASSSPVAGVTHNEQFF. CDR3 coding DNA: TGTGCCAGCAGTTCCCCGGTAGCGGGAGTTACTCACAATGAGCAGTTCTTC.